One T cell receptor (beta chain) is described in this entry. This clonotype was observed at least ten times. No antigen is known for it. The record has no base qualities; no much larger clone is one base away. The data derive from a study of T cells of healthy individuals (dated by TCRdb to between 2018 and 2020). To prepare the library, 5' RACE was applied. TCRdb names Illumina MiSeq as the instrument used. TCRdb reworked the public reads: Q25 trimming with fastp, MiXCR clone assembly, productive beta chains retained. Identical CDR3 protein sequences are pooled into one entry, listed with their most common genes and DNA. In all, the sample holds 60,000 to 70,000 distinct CDR3 sequences, and around 15% of those were seen once. The top ten constitute less than 6% of the sample. The TCR originated in a human donor in good health.

The CDR3 amino acid sequence is: CASSLGQGSTGELFF. At the DNA level, the sequence is TGTGCCAGCAGTTTGGGACAAGGAAGCACCGGGGAGCTGTTTTTT. This sequence uses TRBV12-3 or TRBV12-4 and TRBJ2-2, and possibly TRBD1, on 6 matching bases. The CDR3 covers 15 residues, taking in both the cysteine and the phenylalanine. The retained sequence is limited to the CDR3, 45 bases, with the frame set at the first base. The trim is 3 bases for V and 4 bases for J, with a gap of 12 bases between the germline ends.